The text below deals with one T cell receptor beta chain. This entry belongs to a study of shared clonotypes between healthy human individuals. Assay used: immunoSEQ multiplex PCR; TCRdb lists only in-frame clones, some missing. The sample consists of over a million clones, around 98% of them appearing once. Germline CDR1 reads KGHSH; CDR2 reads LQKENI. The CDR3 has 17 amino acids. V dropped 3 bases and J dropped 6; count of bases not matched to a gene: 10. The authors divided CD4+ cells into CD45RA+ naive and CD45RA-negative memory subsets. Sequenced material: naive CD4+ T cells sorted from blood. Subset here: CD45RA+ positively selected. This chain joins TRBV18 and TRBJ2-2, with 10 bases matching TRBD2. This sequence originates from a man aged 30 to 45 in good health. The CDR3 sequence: CASSPASGSGLAGELFF. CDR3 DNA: TGTGCCAGCTCACCCGCTAGCGGGAGCGGCTTGGCCGGGGAGCTGTTTTTT.